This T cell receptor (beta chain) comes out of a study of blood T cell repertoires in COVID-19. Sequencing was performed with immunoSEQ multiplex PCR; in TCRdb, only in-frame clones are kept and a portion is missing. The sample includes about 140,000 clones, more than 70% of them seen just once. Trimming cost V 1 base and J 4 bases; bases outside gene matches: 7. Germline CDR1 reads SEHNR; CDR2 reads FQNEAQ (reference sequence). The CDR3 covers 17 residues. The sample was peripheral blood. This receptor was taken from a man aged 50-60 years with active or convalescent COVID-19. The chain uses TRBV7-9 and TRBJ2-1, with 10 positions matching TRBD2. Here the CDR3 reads CASSLGSSGSRYNEQFF. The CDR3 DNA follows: TGTGCCAGCAGCTTAGGGTCTAGCGGGAGTCGGTACAATGAGCAGTTCTTC.